This T cell receptor beta chain comes out of a study of blood T cell repertoires in COVID-19 (dated by TCRdb to the early 2020s). Describing the broader study: Samples from collaborators originated in the United States, Italy and Spain and spanned both the acute and convalescent phases of COVID-19. The material from the prospective study consisted of cDNA or gDNA derived from T cells, B-cell-depleted T cells, or PBMCs. Subjects who had been exposed to COVID-19, were actively infected with it, or had recovered from it provided the deeply sampled blood TCRbeta repertoires that made up the dataset. The repertoires were made available in a free public database intended to serve as a resource for research on the immune response to SARS-CoV-2. Samples came from the ongoing ImmuneRACE study (first 160 participants) plus 1,254 subjects from 6 global collaborators. Nearly every sample came with metadata listing a de-identified subject ID, COVID-19 status, age in years and sex. HLA class I and class II types, where available, came from metadata supplied by the sample provider rather than from assay-based typing. Results and caveats for the whole study, not just this receptor: The quantity of clinical and demographic metadata differed by source and by participant and was supplied without curation.

A note on this clone: Its specific antigen is unknown. Qualities for individual bases were not recorded, and no much larger clone is one base off.

TCRbeta CDR3 regions were amplified from genomic DNA by means of the immunoSEQ Assay, a bias-controlled multiplex PCR. Per the authors' processing: Nucleated cell counts per sample were estimated from amplification of reference gene primers within the assay. To quantify the absolute abundance of each unique TCRbeta CDR3 rearrangement, sequence reads were collapsed and filtered. For each sample, productive Simpson clonality was calculated as the square root of Simpson's diversity index across productive rearrangements. This is the immuneACCESS table as TCRdb keeps it, with only in-frame sequences that have V and J called. A part of the clones is gone; compared with another copy, unresolved V genes explain less than half, and the rest is unexplained. The V and J calls and clone size come from that table; D and trimming were worked out from the DNA. Here the sample has about 150,000 clones; around 80% occur a single time. Clones ranked in the top ten supply approximately 8% of the sample.

CDR1 is given as KGHSH and CDR2 as LQKENI, both from the germline V gene. There are 13 amino acids in the CDR3, from cysteine to phenylalanine inclusive. The DNA shown is the 39-base CDR3, in frame from base 1. V and J are truncated by 6 bases and 4 bases respectively, leaving an intervening sequence of 12 bases. Participants in the prospective study were enrolled through a virtual design, were aged about 18 to 100 years, and lived in some 24 United States geographic areas. In the prospective study, cohorts were assigned on the basis of participant-reported clinical history obtained from a screening survey and a study questionnaire. Recovered participants in ImmuneRACE Cohort 3 were defined by two consecutive negative NP/OP PCR tests, clearance by a healthcare professional, or resolution of symptoms. Each participant in the prospective study had whole blood, serum and a nasopharyngeal or oropharyngeal swab collected by mobile phlebotomists. Participants in the prospective study had the option to provide additional blood draws and questionnaires over a 2-month period. Before DNA extraction, blood samples from the prospective study were shipped at room temperature or frozen.

The chain couples TRBV18 to TRBJ2-5; a weak D assignment points to TRBD2 (5 bases agree). The TCR sequence derives from a woman in her 50s who had recovered from COVID-19. The sample comprised PBMCs or T cells enriched from blood (not recorded which). At the DNA level, the sequence is TGTGCCAGCTCCTACACCCGGGGAGAGACCCAGTACTTC. The resulting protein is CASSYTRGETQYF.